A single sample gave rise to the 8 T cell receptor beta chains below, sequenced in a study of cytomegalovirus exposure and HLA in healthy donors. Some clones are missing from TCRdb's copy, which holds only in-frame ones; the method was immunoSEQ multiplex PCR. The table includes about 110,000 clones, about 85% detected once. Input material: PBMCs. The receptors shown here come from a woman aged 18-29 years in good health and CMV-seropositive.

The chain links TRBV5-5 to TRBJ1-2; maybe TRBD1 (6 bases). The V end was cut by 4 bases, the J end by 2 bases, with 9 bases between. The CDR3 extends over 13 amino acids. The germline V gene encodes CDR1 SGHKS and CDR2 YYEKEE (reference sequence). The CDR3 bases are TGTGCCAGCAGCCAACAGGGAAACTATGGCTACACCTTC. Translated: CASSQQGNYGYTF.

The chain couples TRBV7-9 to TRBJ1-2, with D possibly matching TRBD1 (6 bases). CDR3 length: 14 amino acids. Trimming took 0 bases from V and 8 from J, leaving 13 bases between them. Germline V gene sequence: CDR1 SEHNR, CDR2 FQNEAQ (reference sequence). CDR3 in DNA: TGTGCCAGCAGCTTAGCGACCCAGGGGTCAGGCTACACCTTC. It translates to CASSLATQGSGYTF. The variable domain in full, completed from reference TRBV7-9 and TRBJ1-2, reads DTGVSQNPRHKITKRGQNVTFRCDPISEHNRLYWYRQTLGQGPEFLTYFQNEAQLEKSRLLSDRFSAERPKGSFSTLEIQRTEQGDSAMYLCASSLATQGSGYTFGSGTRLTVV.

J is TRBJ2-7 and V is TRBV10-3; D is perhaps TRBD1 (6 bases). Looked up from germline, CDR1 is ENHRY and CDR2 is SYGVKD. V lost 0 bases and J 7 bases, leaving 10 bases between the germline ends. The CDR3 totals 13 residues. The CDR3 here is CAISESGGVEQYF. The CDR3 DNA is TGTGCCATCAGTGAGTCAGGGGGTGTGGAGCAGTACTTC.

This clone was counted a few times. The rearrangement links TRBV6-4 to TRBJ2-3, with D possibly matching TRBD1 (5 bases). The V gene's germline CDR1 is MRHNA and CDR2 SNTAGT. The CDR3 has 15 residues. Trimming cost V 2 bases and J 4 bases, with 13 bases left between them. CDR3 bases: TGTGCCAGCAGTGACGGGCAGGGCGCCGCAGATACGCAGTATTTT. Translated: CASSDGQGAADTQYF.

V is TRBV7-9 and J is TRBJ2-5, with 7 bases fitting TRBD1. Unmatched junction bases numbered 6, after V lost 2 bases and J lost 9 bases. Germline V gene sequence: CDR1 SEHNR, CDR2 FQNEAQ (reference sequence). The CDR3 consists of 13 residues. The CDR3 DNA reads TGTGCCAGCAGCTTAACAGGGGCGGGTTCCCAGTACTTC. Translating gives CASSLTGAGSQYF.

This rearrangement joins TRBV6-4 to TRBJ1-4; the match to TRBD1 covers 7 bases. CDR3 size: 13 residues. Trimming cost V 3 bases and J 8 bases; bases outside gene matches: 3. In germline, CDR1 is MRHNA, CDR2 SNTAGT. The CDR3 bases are TGTGCCAGCAGTGATAACAGGGGCGAAAAACTGTTTTTT. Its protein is CASSDNRGEKLFF.

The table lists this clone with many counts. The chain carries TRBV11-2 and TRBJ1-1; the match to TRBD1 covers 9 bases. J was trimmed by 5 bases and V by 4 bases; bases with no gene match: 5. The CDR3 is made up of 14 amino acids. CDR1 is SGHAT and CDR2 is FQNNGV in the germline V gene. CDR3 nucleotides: TGTGCCAGCAGCTCGACAGGGGGTTATACTGAAGCTTTCTTT. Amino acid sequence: CASSSTGGYTEAFF.

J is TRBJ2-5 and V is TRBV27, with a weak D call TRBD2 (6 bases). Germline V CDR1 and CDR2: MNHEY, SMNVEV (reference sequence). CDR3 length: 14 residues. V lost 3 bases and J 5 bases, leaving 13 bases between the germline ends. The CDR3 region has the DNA TGTGCCAGCAGTTTGGGCCTAGCGCGGGAGACCCAGTACTTC. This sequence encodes CASSLGLARETQYF.